These 14 T cell receptor beta chains were sequenced from one sample in a study of control samples from healthy donors and cancer patients. Libraries were prepared by immunoSEQ multiplex PCR; TCRdb keeps only in-frame clonotypes and omits some of them. The sample has about 89,000 clones; around nine tenths are singletons. Material: blood. These receptors all stem from a young man in good health.

The gene calls are TRBV6-5 and TRBJ2-7; D possibly uses TRBD1 or TRBD2 (5 bases each). Germline loops: CDR1 MNHEY, CDR2 SVGAGI. The length of the CDR3 is 13 residues. Trimming removed 2 bases from V and 12 bases from J, with 17 bases in between. CDR3 sequence: CASSYGAGAPRYF. DNA of the CDR3: TGTGCCAGCAGTTACGGGGCGGGTGCCCCGCGGTACTTC.

V is TRBV5-6 and J is TRBJ2-3, with D possibly being TRBD1 (6 bases). V was trimmed by 2 bases and J by 0 bases, leaving 7 bases between them. Per germline, CDR1 SGHDT and CDR2 YYEEEE. The CDR3 has 14 amino acids. CDR3 nucleotide sequence: TGTGCCAGCAGCTTTACAGGGAGCACAGATACGCAGTATTTT. The encoded protein is CASSFTGSTDTQYF.

This clone has a handful of counts. The V call is TRBV7-9, the J call TRBJ1-1; tentatively, D is TRBD1 (5 bases). Germline values: CDR1 SEHNR, CDR2 FQNEAQ (reference sequence). The V gene lost 3 bases and the J gene lost 3 bases, with 8 bases spanning the gap. The CDR3 is 13 amino acids. The CDR3 region is CASSFSGDTEAFF. In DNA, the CDR3 is TGTGCCAGCAGCTTTTCGGGGGACACTGAAGCTTTCTTT. Combining the CDR3 with reference TRBV7-9 and TRBJ1-1 gives the whole variable domain DTGVSQNPRHKITKRGQNVTFRCDPISEHNRLYWYRQTLGQGPEFLTYFQNEAQLEKSRLLSDRFSAERPKGSFSTLEIQRTEQGDSAMYLCASSFSGDTEAFFGQGTRLTVV.

The chain has TRBV3-1 (or the pseudogene TRBV3-2) and TRBJ2-2, with D unresolved. With 0 bases removed from V and 5 bases from J, the gap between germline ends came to 7 bases. The CDR3 contains 14 residues. Germline values: CDR1 LGHDT, CDR2 YNNKEL (reference sequence). DNA for the CDR3: TGTGCCAGCAGCCAAGATCTGGGGACCGGGGAGCTGTTTTTT. This translates into CASSQDLGTGELFF.

The CDR3 nucleotides are TGTGCCTGGAGTGGGTTCTCTCCCTCAGGGACTTTAAAGTATGGCTACACCTTC. This sequence encodes CAWSGFSPSGTLKYGYTF. The chain employs TRBV30 and TRBJ1-2; a weak D match, TRBD1 (5 bases). CDR1 and CDR2 (germline): GTSNPN, SVGIG (reference sequence). CDR3 size: 18 residues. Deletions cut 1 base from V and 5 bases from J, with 26 bases between.

This clone is a singleton in its sample. The chain has TRBV7-9 and TRBJ2-2; no firm D call. The germline V gene has CDR1 SEHNR and CDR2 FQNEAQ (reference sequence). Trimming shortened V by 5 bases and J by 1 base, and 11 bases separated the two germline ends. CDR3 size: 15 residues. In DNA, the CDR3 is TGTGCCAGCAGCCTTAGGACGGTGAACACCGGGGAGCTGTTTTTT. It translates to CASSLRTVNTGELFF.

The chain recombines TRBV19 with TRBJ1-1; possible D gene TRBD1, 5 bases. The CDR3 runs to 15 residues. The V gene lost 5 bases and the J gene lost 1 base, with 14 bases spanning the gap. Per germline, CDR1 LNHDA and CDR2 SQIVND (reference sequence). This CDR3 reads CASSSQTVANTEAFF. The CDR3 DNA reads as TGTGCCAGTAGTTCCCAGACAGTCGCGAACACTGAAGCTTTCTTT. The whole variable domain, remainder taken from reference TRBV19 and TRBJ1-1, is DGGITQSPKYLFRKEGQNVTLSCEQNLNHDAMYWYRQDPGQGLRLIYYSQIVNDFQKGDIAEGYSVSREKKESFPLTVTSAQKNPTAFYLCASSSQTVANTEAFFGQGTRLTVV.

V and J are TRBV4-2 and TRBJ2-1; TRBD2 matches 9 bases. The germline V gene encodes CDR1 LGHNA and CDR2 YNFKEQ. J was trimmed by 4 bases and V by 3 bases; bases with no gene match: 7. The CDR3 has 16 amino acids. The CDR3 sequence: CASSHESGGPYNEQFF. CDR3 bases: TGTGCCAGCAGCCACGAAAGCGGGGGGCCATACAATGAGCAGTTCTTC.

The rearrangement joins TRBV18 to TRBJ2-5; weak D call: TRBD1 (6 bases). Trimming cost V 5 bases and J 0 bases, with 10 bases left between them. The CDR3 spans 14 residues. Germline CDR1 KGHSH, CDR2 LQKENI. The CDR3, as DNA: TGTGCCAGCTCATCAGGACAGAACCAAGAGACCCAGTACTTC. Residues: CASSSGQNQETQYF. Looking up the rest from reference TRBV18 and TRBJ2-5 gives the full variable domain: NAGVMQNPRHLVRRRGQEARLRCSPMKGHSHVYWYRQLPEEGLKFMVYLQKENIIDESGMPKERFSAEFPKEGPSILRIQQVVRGDSAAYFCASSSGQNQETQYFGPGTRLLVL.

The J gene is TRBJ2-7, the V gene TRBV6-2 or TRBV6-3; the D is unclear. Trimming left V 2 bases short and J 3 bases short, with 8 bases between. The germline gives CDR1 MNHEY, CDR2 SVGEGT. The CDR3 has 13 residues. Written as DNA, the CDR3 is TGTGCCAGCAGTTACAGCGCCCGCTACGAGCAGTACGTC. Translated, it gives CASSYSARYEQYV.

The chain carries TRBV24-1 and TRBJ1-6; no clear D. Trimming shortened V by 0 bases and J by 9 bases, and 20 bases separated the two germline ends. The CDR3 length is 18 residues. Germline values: CDR1 KGHDR, CDR2 SFDVKD. CDR3 amino acids: CATSDLYTGIFLGSPLHF. The CDR3 DNA reads as TGTGCCACCAGTGATTTGTACACGGGGATTTTTTTAGGTTCACCCCTCCACTTT.

The chain joins TRBV11-3 to TRBJ2-5; weak D call: TRBD2 (6 bases). Germline loops: CDR1 SGHNT, CDR2 YENEEA. V dropped 0 bases and J dropped 5 bases, with 16 bases sitting between them. The CDR3 runs to 16 residues. The CDR3 loop reads CASSLDWYRSGETQYF. CDR3 bases: TGTGCCAGCAGCTTAGATTGGTACAGAAGCGGGGAGACCCAGTACTTC.

The genes are TRBV9 and TRBJ2-1; D ambiguous. Trimming left V 3 bases short and J 12 bases short, with 19 bases between. Germline V CDR1 and CDR2: SGDLS, YYNGEE. There are 14 residues in the CDR3. The CDR3, as DNA: TGTGCCAGCAGCGATGACCCATTGGTCGGGTCGCAGTTCTTC. It specifies CASSDDPLVGSQFF.

CDR3 sequence reads: CASRPGQRTTNEKLFF. In DNA, the CDR3 is TGTGCCAGCAGGCCGGGACAGAGGACAACTAATGAAAAACTGTTTTTT. The chain couples TRBV27 to TRBJ1-4, with TRBD1 matching over 7 bases. V was clipped by 6 bases and J by 0 bases; unmatched bases: 7. Per the germline V gene, CDR1 is MNHEY and CDR2 is SMNVEV (reference sequence). CDR3 length equals 16 residues.